These 25 T cell receptor beta chains originate from one sample sequenced in a study of post-analysis software for immune sequencing data. Findings of the study overall: Among roughly five TRBV segments more frequent in patients than controls were TRBV5-6, TRBV5-1 and TRBV20-1.

TCR beta cDNA libraries included unique molecular identifiers. TCRdb reprocessed the PCR reads with MiXCR, giving one entry per CDR3 protein. This table holds more than 500,000 distinct CDR3 sequences, 34% found once. Which antigens these TCRs recognize remains unknown. What was sequenced was blood. The receptors here all came from a girl under 18 with multiple sclerosis.

The V call is TRBV5-5, the J call TRBJ2-1, with 9 bases lining up with TRBD1. The CDR3 consists of 15 residues. With 2 bases clipped from V and 4 bases from J, the junction kept 4 bases outside the gene matches. The germline V gene has CDR1 SGHKS and CDR2 YYEKEE (reference sequence). The DNA of the CDR3 is TGTGCCAGCAGCTTCGGGACAGGGCGATACAATGAGCAGTTCTTC. Amino acids: CASSFGTGRYNEQFF. Using reference TRBV5-5 and TRBJ2-1 for the parts outside the CDR3, the full variable domain is DAGVTQSPTHLIKTRGQQVTLRCSPISGHKSVSWYQQVLGQGPQFIFQYYEKEERGRGNFPDRFSARQFPNYSSELNVNALLLGDSALYLCASSFGTGRYNEQFFGPGTRLTVL.

The chain links TRBV3-1 to TRBJ2-7; 9 bases line up with TRBD1. Germline CDR1 reads LGHDT; CDR2 reads YNNKEL (reference sequence). The CDR3 totals 16 residues. The V and J ends lost 4 bases and 2 bases, in that order; junction bases with no gene match: 9. CDR3 residues: CASSPLGRQGAYEQYF. CDR3 DNA: TGTGCCAGCAGCCCCCTTGGTAGACAGGGGGCCTACGAGCAGTACTTC.

This clonotype was detected only a few times. The V and J genes are TRBV27 and TRBJ2-7, with D tentatively TRBD2 (6 bases). Trimming stripped 2 bases from V and 5 bases from J, with 10 bases between. The CDR3 runs 13 residues. CDR1 MNHEY and CDR2 SMNVEV come from the germline V gene (reference sequence). CDR3 residues: CASSLLGGHEQYF. DNA of the CDR3: TGTGCCAGCAGTTTACTGGGGGGACACGAGCAGTACTTC.

This sequence joins TRBV13 and TRBJ1-6, with D unresolved. The CDR3 consists of 16 residues. Germline assignment: CDR1 PRHDT and CDR2 FYEKMQ (reference sequence). V lost 5 bases and J lost 9, with 20 bases in between. The DNA of the CDR3 is TGTGCCAGCAGCCCAGCGGGTCTAGCTGCTGGTTCACCCCTCCACTTT. Encoded protein: CASSPAGLAAGSPLHF.

The chain has TRBV4-1 and TRBJ2-1, with unresolved D. In germline, CDR1 is MGHRA, CDR2 YSYEKL. The CDR3 is 13 residues long. Trimming took off 1 base at V and 8 bases at J, with 9 bases between the two ends. The CDR3 spells CASSQVPWDEQFF. As DNA, the CDR3 is TGCGCCAGCAGCCAAGTTCCCTGGGATGAGCAGTTCTTC.

The chain combines TRBV6-1 with TRBJ2-3; D gene ambiguous. V gave up 7 bases and J gave up 2 bases, with 10 bases separating them. This CDR3 is 13 amino acids long. Germline V gene sequence: CDR1 MNHNS, CDR2 SASEGT. The CDR3 DNA follows: TGTGCCAGCACAAACAGATCCACAGATACGCAGTATTTT. Amino acids: CASTNRSTDTQYF.

J is TRBJ1-1 and V is TRBV7-6, with 7 bases that match TRBD1. V lost 5 bases and J lost 4; bases outside the gene matches: 4. Germline CDR1 and CDR2: SGHVS and FNYEAQ. This CDR3 is 13 amino acids long. CDR3 nucleotide sequence: TGTGCCAGCAGCACAGGGGTTTCCACTGAAGCTTTCTTT. The encoded protein is CASSTGVSTEAFF. The variable domain in full, with the rest retrieved from reference TRBV7-6 and TRBJ1-1, is GAGVSQSPRYKVTKRGQDVALRCDPISGHVSLYWYRQALGQGPEFLTYFNYEAQQDKSGLPNDRFSAERPEGSISTLTIQRTEQRDSAMYRCASSTGVSTEAFFGQGTRLTVV.

This clonotype was seen more than once but under ten times. The V and J genes are TRBV12-3 or TRBV12-4 and TRBJ1-6, with D perhaps matching TRBD1 (6 bases). The CDR3 is 14 residues long. V lost 6 bases and J lost 8, with 14 bases in between. The DNA of the CDR3 is TGTGCCAGCAGCCCGAGGACAGAGGATTCACCCCTCCACTTT. Protein: CASSPRTEDSPLHF.

This clonotype was seen more than once but under ten times. The J gene is TRBJ1-4, the V gene TRBV12-3 or TRBV12-4, with D perhaps matching TRBD1 (6 bases). This CDR3 spans 13 amino acids. Trimming cost V 5 bases and J 7 bases, with 11 bases left between them. Here the CDR3 reads CASSRTVAEKLFF. CDR3 nucleotides: TGTGCCAGCAGTAGGACAGTCGCTGAAAAACTGTTTTTT.

With regard to this clonotype: Relative to the germline gene, one junction end is altered; a read error may explain this. The V call is TRBV11-2, the J call TRBJ2-7; TRBD2 matches 8 bases. CDR1 is SGHAT, CDR2 FQNNGV, per germline. The CDR3 is 15 residues long. The CDR3 DNA reads TGTGCCAGCAGCCCCGGGAGGGTCCCCACCTACGAGCAGGACTTC. The encoded protein is CASSPGRVPTYEQDF.

Comments on this clonotype: Germline is not matched at one junction end, which may reflect a read error. This sequence joins TRBV12-3 or TRBV12-4 and TRBJ2-3, with 12 nucleotides matching TRBD2. The CDR3 spans 16 residues. CDR3 in DNA: TGTGCCAGCAGTTCCCTAGCGGGGGGGAGCACAGATGCGCAGTATTTT. Residues: CASSSLAGGSTDAQYF.

In its sample, this clonotype was seen a few times. The V call is TRBV29-1, the J call TRBJ2-7; 10 bases match TRBD1. Unmatched junction bases numbered 3, after V lost 4 bases and J lost 3 bases. CDR3 length equals 13 residues. Germline loops: CDR1 SQVTM, CDR2 ANQGSEA. For the CDR3, the DNA is TGCAGCGTTGTCGACAGGGGGCTCTACGAGCAGTACTTC. Encoded protein: CSVVDRGLYEQYF.

V gene TRBV5-1 combines with J gene TRBJ2-3, with 10 bases fitting TRBD2. With 7 bases clipped from V and 3 bases from J, the junction kept 14 bases outside the gene matches. Germline V gives CDR1 SGHRS, CDR2 YFSETQ. There are 17 residues in the CDR3. DNA for the CDR3: TGCGCCAGCCGCGCTGGAAGCGGGGGGGCCGTTACAGATACGCAGTATTTT. Its translation: CASRAGSGGAVTDTQYF.

This rearrangement joins TRBV2 to TRBJ1-2, with D possibly TRBD1 on 5 matching bases. Per germline, CDR1 SNHLY and CDR2 FYNNEI. The CDR3 runs to 13 residues. Between the trimmed V and J ends, which lost 3 bases and 4 bases, there was a span of 9 bases. The CDR3 DNA sequence: TGTGCCAGCAGTGAGGGACGGTCCTATGGCTACACCTTC. It is translated as CASSEGRSYGYTF. The whole variable domain, filled in from reference TRBV2 and TRBJ1-2, reads EPEVTQTPSHQVTQMGQEVILRCVPISNHLYFYWYRQILGQKVEFLVSFYNNEISEKSEIFDDQFSVERPDGSNFTLKIRSTKLEDSAMYFCASSEGRSYGYTFGSGTRLTVV.

To note about this clonotype: This may come from a read error, since a much larger clone is one base off. The V call is TRBV6-5, the J call TRBJ2-3; TRBD2 matches 11 bases. Germline CDR1 and CDR2: MNHEY and SVGAGI. The CDR3 contains 16 residues. In DNA form, the CDR3 reads TGTGCCAGCAGCCCTAGCGGGGGGCTGCCCACAGATGCGCAGTATTTT. It is translated as CASSPSGGLPTDAQYF.

This clonotype was detected many times. An end of the junction differs from the germline gene, which may be a read error. This rearrangement joins TRBV7-7 to TRBJ2-7, with 7 bases lining up with TRBD1. Germline CDR1 and CDR2: SSHAT and FNYEAQ (reference sequence). The CDR3 has 15 amino acids. The CDR3 spells CASSLGPGGTYEQYF. The DNA of the CDR3 is TGTGCTAGCAGCTTAGGTCCAGGGGGAACGTACGAGCAGTACTTC.

This clonotype was counted a few times. The CDR3 nucleotides are TGTGCCAGCAGCTACGGGGGGAGACCCTACGAGCAGTACTTC. This codes for CASSYGGRPYEQYF. V and J are TRBV5-6 and TRBJ2-7; 7 nucleotides match TRBD2. The germline CDR1 and CDR2 sequences are SGHDT and YYEEEE. The CDR3 sequence is 14 residues long. V gave up 3 bases and J gave up 2 bases; unmatched junction bases: 5.

This clonotype was counted a few times. This chain connects TRBV24-1 to TRBJ2-3; TRBD1 might be the D (5 bases). Trimming took off 5 bases at V and 0 bases at J, with 11 bases between the two ends. CDR1 KGHDR and CDR2 SFDVKD come from the germline V gene. The CDR3 loop spans 15 amino acids. The CDR3, as DNA: TGTGCCACCAGTGGAAGGGGCGAGAGCACAGATACGCAGTATTTT. Its translation is CATSGRGESTDTQYF.

In this sample, this clonotype turned up a few times. This chain uses TRBV7-6 with TRBJ1-2, with D possibly TRBD1 on 5 matching bases. The germline V gene has CDR1 SGHVS and CDR2 FNYEAQ. Trimming left V 5 bases short and J 10 bases short, with 17 bases between. This CDR3 spans 13 amino acids. CDR3 amino acids: CASSPPGRSDYTF. Written as DNA, the CDR3 is TGTGCCAGCAGCCCCCCGGGACGGAGTGACTACACCTTC.

The chain joins TRBV11-1 to TRBJ2-1, with D unclear. This CDR3 is built from 12 residues. Between the trimmed V and J ends, which lost 2 bases and 6 bases, there was a span of 5 bases. Looked up from germline, CDR1 is SGHAT and CDR2 is FQDESV (reference sequence). This CDR3 is CASSLMVNEQFF. DNA of the CDR3: TGTGCCAGCAGCTTAATGGTCAATGAGCAGTTCTTC.

The chain combines TRBV20-1 with TRBJ2-7, with 11 nucleotides matching TRBD2. J gave up 3 bases and V 3 bases, and 7 bases lay outside the gene matches. The CDR3 runs 15 residues. Per the germline V gene, CDR1 is DFQATT and CDR2 is SNEGSKA (reference sequence). CDR3 residues: CSASRSGGAVYEQYF. CDR3 in DNA: TGCAGTGCTAGCCGTAGCGGGGGGGCCGTCTACGAGCAGTACTTC.

This clonotype was picked up many times. The V and J genes are TRBV10-2 and TRBJ2-3, with no clear D. Per germline, CDR1 WSHSY and CDR2 SAAADI. CDR3 length equals 11 residues. V was clipped by 10 bases and J by 4 bases, with 9 bases between them. CDR3 nucleotide sequence: TGCGCCACCTCAAATGCAGATACGCAGTATTTT. It is translated as CATSNADTQYF.

The chain is built from TRBV12-3 or TRBV12-4 and TRBJ1-3; D is undetermined. V was cut by 3 bases and J by 4 bases, with 7 bases left in between. CDR3 length: 13 amino acids. CDR3 sequence reads: CASSFGRGNTIYF. The DNA of the CDR3 is TGTGCCAGCAGTTTCGGCAGGGGAAACACCATATATTTT.

The chain recombines TRBV4-1 with TRBJ1-5, with TRBD1 matching over 7 bases. CDR3 length: 16 residues. J was trimmed by 2 bases and V by 1 base; bases with no gene match: 5. CDR1 MGHRA and CDR2 YSYEKL come from the germline V gene. CDR3 DNA sequence: TGCGCCAGCAGCCAAGTGGAGGGGGCGGGCAATCAGCCCCAGCATTTT. Its translation is CASSQVEGAGNQPQHF.

The chain joins TRBV4-1 to TRBJ2-4, with D perhaps assigned TRBD1 or TRBD2 (5 bases each). With 0 bases removed from V and 8 bases from J, the gap between germline ends came to 11 bases. Germline-derived CDR1 and CDR2 are MGHRA and YSYEKL. The CDR3 extends over 14 amino acids. Here the CDR3 DNA reads TGCGCCAGCAGCCAAGATGGTATGGGGGACATTCAGTACTTC. This gives the protein CASSQDGMGDIQYF.